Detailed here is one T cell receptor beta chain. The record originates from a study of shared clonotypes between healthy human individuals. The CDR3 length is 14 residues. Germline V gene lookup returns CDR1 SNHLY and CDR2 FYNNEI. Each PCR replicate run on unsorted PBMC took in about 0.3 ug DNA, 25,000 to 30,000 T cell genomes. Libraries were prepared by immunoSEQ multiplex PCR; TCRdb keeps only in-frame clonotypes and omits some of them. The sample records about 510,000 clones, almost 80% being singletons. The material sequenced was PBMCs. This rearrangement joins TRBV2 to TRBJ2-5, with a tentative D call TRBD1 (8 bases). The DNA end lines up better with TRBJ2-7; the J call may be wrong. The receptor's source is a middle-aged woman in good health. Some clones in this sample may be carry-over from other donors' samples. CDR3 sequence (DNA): TGTGCCAGCAGTGTACAGGGGGGGTGGTACGAGCAGTACTTC. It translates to CASSVQGGWYEQYF.